The rows below give T cell receptor beta chains drawn from one sample of a study of T cells in tuberculosis. Method: immunoSEQ multiplex PCR; TCRdb's copy keeps in-frame clones and lacks some. Of 30,000 to 35,000 clones in the sample, 95% to 97% were seen once. The sequencing sample was made of PBMCs. All receptors derive from a donor between 10 and 35 years old with latent tuberculosis or without tuberculosis infection. CDR3s include the opening cysteine and the closing phenylalanine or tryptophan. Each record gives: clone size, D gene, V gene, J gene, CDR3 DNA, CDR3 protein. D genes are given only for firm matches. Part of the rows lack a size; the others show once, few, many or a class for expanded clones.

>NA|TRBD1|TRBV2|TRBJ1-1
TGTGCCAGCGGAGGACAGGAGAACACTGAAGCTTTCTTT
CASGGQENTEAFF
>few|NA|TRBV5-1|TRBJ1-1
TGCGCCAGCAGCTTCGGGATCTTCACTGAAGCTTTCTTT
CASSFGIFTEAFF
>NA|NA|TRBV9|TRBJ2-7
TGTGCCAGCAGCGTAGTGGCAGGTTCCTACGAGCAGTACTTC
CASSVVAGSYEQYF
>NA|NA|TRBV19|TRBJ1-2
TGTGCCAGCAGCAGGCCATCCTATGGCTACACCTTC
CASSRPSYGYTF
>NA|TRBD2|TRBV4-2|TRBJ2-1
TGTGCCAGCAGCCGCAGCGGCAGCGGGGGAGCCTACGGTGAGCAGTTCTTC
CASSRSGSGGAYGEQFF
>NA|NA|TRBV5-1|TRBJ1-4
TGCGCCAGCAGCTTCTACGGGGCAACTAATGAAAAACTGTTTTTT
CASSFYGATNEKLFF
>NA|NA|TRBV6-5|TRBJ1-2
TGTGCCAGCAGTTACTCGTATCGGACAGCTTATGGCTACACCTTC
CASSYSYRTAYGYTF
>NA|NA|TRBV2|TRBJ2-4
TGTGCCAGCAGTGAAATGACAGAAAAGTACTTC
CASSEMTEKYF
>NA|TRBD1|TRBV18|TRBJ2-3
TGTGCCAGCTCACCGGGGACAGGAACAGATACGCAGTATTTT
CASSPGTGTDTQYF
>few|NA|TRBV15|TRBJ2-5
TGTGCCACCAGCAGAGAACAGGGAGGGGGAGAGACCCAGTACTTC
CATSREQGGGETQYF
>once|TRBD2|TRBV5-1|TRBJ2-1
TGCGCCAGCAGCCCGGGGACTAGCGGGAATTACAATGAGCAGTTCTTC
CASSPGTSGNYNEQFF
>NA|NA|TRBV7-9|TRBJ2-1
TGTGCCAGCACTATAGGCGGGCCCAATGCCAAATACAATGAGCAGTTCTTC
CASTIGGPNAKYNEQFF
>NA|NA|TRBV6-6|TRBJ2-3
TGTGCCAGTTTGCGGGGCAGAAGCACAGATACGCAGTATTTT
CASLRGRSTDTQYF
>NA|TRBD1|TRBV7-8|TRBJ2-7
TGTGCCAGCAGCCGGGACAGGGTTCCTACCTACGAGCAGTACTTC
CASSRDRVPTYEQYF
>NA|NA|TRBV28|TRBJ2-1
TGTGCCAGCAGTTTAGGGCAGACCCTTTACAATGAGCAGTTCTTC
CASSLGQTLYNEQFF
>NA|NA|TRBV11-2|TRBJ2-7
TGTGCCAGCAGCCCCGCCGGGGTCGAGCAGTACTTC
CASSPAGVEQYF
>NA|NA|TRBV28|TRBJ2-7
TGTGCCAGCAGTTTATGGTCTAGGGGTGACTACGAGCAGTACTTC
CASSLWSRGDYEQYF
>NA|TRBD2|TRBV2|TRBJ2-2
TGTGCCAGCAGTAGGACTAGCGGGACGTGGAACACCGGGGAGCTGTTTTTT
CASSRTSGTWNTGELFF
>NA|NA|TRBV6-1|TRBJ2-3
TGTGCCAGCAGTGAAATCCCAGGAAGCACAGATACGCAGTATTTT
CASSEIPGSTDTQYF
>NA|NA|TRBV6-5|TRBJ1-2
TGTGCCAGCAGTTACTCGCAGCGTCCACAAATCTATGGCTACACCTTC
CASSYSQRPQIYGYTF
>NA|NA|TRBV11-3|TRBJ2-7
TGTGCCAGCAGCTTAGGGACAAACTACGAGCAGTACTTC
CASSLGTNYEQYF
>NA|TRBD1|TRBV2|TRBJ1-2
TGTGCCAGCAGTCGCGACAGGGGGAACTATGGCTACACCTTC
CASSRDRGNYGYTF
>NA|NA|TRBV2|TRBJ2-3
TGTGCCAGCAGTGAATGGGGGCCCCAGCCTACAGATACGCAGTATTTT
CASSEWGPQPTDTQYF
>NA|NA|TRBV15|TRBJ2-7
TGTGCCACCAGCAGAGTCTCGACAGGTATCTACGAGCAGTACTTC
CATSRVSTGIYEQYF
>NA|NA|TRBV29-1|TRBJ1-1
TGCAGCGCCTCCGGGGGGCTTTGGGATACTGAAGCTTTCTTT
CSASGGLWDTEAFF
>NA|TRBD1|TRBV5-1|TRBJ2-2
TGCGCCAGCAGCAGACAGGACAGGAGCACCGGGGAGCTGTTTTTT
CASSRQDRSTGELFF
>NA|NA|TRBV5-6|TRBJ1-2
TGTGCCAGCAGCCGATGGGAGGCGCCGAACTATGGCTACACCTTC
CASSRWEAPNYGYTF
>NA|NA|TRBV5-1|TRBJ2-2
TGCGCCAGCAGCGCAGGGTCCCAGGGGAACACCGGGGAGCTGTTTTTT
CASSAGSQGNTGELFF
>NA|NA|TRBV6-5|TRBJ1-2
TGTGCCAGCAGTTCGCAAGGGGCGGGGCTCTATGGCTACACCTTC
CASSSQGAGLYGYTF
>once|TRBD2|TRBV2|TRBJ2-7
TGTGCCAGCAGTGGATTGACTAGCGGGAGAGGGGAACTAGGTTACGAGCAGTACTTC
CASSGLTSGRGELGYEQYF
>NA|TRBD2|TRBV5-1|TRBJ2-3
TGCGCCAGCAGCTTGGCGAGGAGCGGGAGGGCGGGAGATACGCAGTATTTT
CASSLARSGRAGDTQYF
>NA|TRBD2|TRBV2|TRBJ2-3
TGTGCCAGCAGAGGGGGACTAGCCACAGATACGCAGTATTTT
CASRGGLATDTQYF
>once|TRBD1|TRBV11-2|TRBJ2-7
TGTGCCAGCAGCCCTTACTCTCCCGGGACAGCCTACGAGCAGTACTTC
CASSPYSPGTAYEQYF
>NA|NA|TRBV2|TRBJ1-2
TGTGCCAGCAGTGACGGGTTAAACTATGGCTACACCTTC
CASSDGLNYGYTF
>NA|TRBD1|TRBV15|TRBJ1-1
TGTGCCACCAGCGCCCGGGACAGTAGTCCTTTCTTT
CATSARDSSPFF
>NA|NA|TRBV28|TRBJ1-5
TGTGCCAGCAGTATGACGGAGAGCAATCAGCCCCAGCATTTT
CASSMTESNQPQHF
>NA|NA|TRBV7-3|TRBJ1-1
TGTGCCAGCAGCTTAGGGGGCGGGTTGAACACTGAAGCTTTCTTT
CASSLGGGLNTEAFF
>NA|NA|TRBV16|TRBJ2-3
TGTGCCAGCAGCCCGTATACCGGGACACTTAGAACAGATACGCAGTATTTT
CASSPYTGTLRTDTQYF
>NA|NA|TRBV19|TRBJ2-1
TGTGCCAGTAGTATGTCTCGCGGAGGACCCTACAATGAGCAGTTCTTC
CASSMSRGGPYNEQFF
>NA|NA|TRBV6-1|TRBJ2-7
TGTGCCAGCAGTGAGAAACCTAGAGCCTACGAGCAGTACTTC
CASSEKPRAYEQYF
>NA|TRBD1|TRBV27|TRBJ2-1
TGTGCCAGCAGTTTCCGGGACAGCTTTGGTGAGCAGTTCTTC
CASSFRDSFGEQFF
>NA|NA|TRBV7-9|TRBJ1-1
TGTGCCAGCAGCGTAATGAACACTGAAGCTTTCTTT
CASSVMNTEAFF
>NA|TRBD1|TRBV6-1|TRBJ1-2
TGTGCCATCCAAAGACAGGGGCCGTACACCTTC
CAIQRQGPYTF
>NA|NA|TRBV18|TRBJ1-5
TGTGCCAGCTCACCACGGGGCTTAGGGTCGGCTAGGGGCAATCAGCCCCAGCATTTT
CASSPRGLGSARGNQPQHF
>NA|NA|TRBV25-1|TRBJ2-7
TGTGCCAGCAGTGGCGGGACGAGAGACTCCTACGAGCAGTACTTC
CASSGGTRDSYEQYF
>NA|NA|TRBV29-1|TRBJ1-1
TGCAGCGTTGACCCCCAAGGACAGACGAACACTGAAGCTTTCTTT
CSVDPQGQTNTEAFF
>NA|TRBD1|TRBV5-6|TRBJ2-2
TGTGCCAGCAGCATTATGGACAGGCGCACCGGGGAGCTGTTTTTT
CASSIMDRRTGELFF
>once|TRBD2|TRBV6-5|TRBJ2-1
TGTGCCAGCAGTGTTCAGACTAGCACCAATGAGCAGTTCTTC
CASSVQTSTNEQFF
>NA|TRBD1|TRBV10-2|TRBJ2-5
TGCGCCGCAAGGGACAGGGGGCGTCTCCGGGAGACCCAGTACTTC
CAARDRGRLRETQYF
>NA|NA|TRBV15|TRBJ1-2
TGTGCCACCAGCAGAGCTGGGGGGGCTTATGGCTACACCTTC
CATSRAGGAYGYTF
>NA|NA|TRBV18|TRBJ2-2
TGTGCCAGCTCATCAGGGGCCGGGTACACCGGGGAGCTGTTTTTT
CASSSGAGYTGELFF
>NA|NA|TRBV19|TRBJ1-2
TGTGCCAGTAGTAGGTGGAGTCTTTCACGACCAGAGATGGGCTACACCTTC
CASSRWSLSRPEMGYTF
>NA|NA|TRBV5-1|TRBJ2-1
TGCGCCAGCAGCTTGATCTCCGGACTTTCGGAGCAGTTCTTC
CASSLISGLSEQFF
>NA|TRBD1|TRBV6-5|TRBJ1-2
TGTGCCAGCAGTTTCGACAGGGCGATAGGAGGCTACACCTTC
CASSFDRAIGGYTF
>NA|TRBD1|TRBV27|TRBJ1-3
TGTGCCAGCAGTTTATCAGTGGGACAGGGAAACACCATATATTTT
CASSLSVGQGNTIYF
>NA|TRBD1|TRBV18|TRBJ1-5
TGTGCCAGCTCACCGCCAGGGGGGAGGTTCAATCAGCCCCAGCATTTT
CASSPPGGRFNQPQHF
>NA|TRBD1|TRBV29-1|TRBJ1-2
TGCAGCGTACCAACAGGGGACTATGGCTACACCTTC
CSVPTGDYGYTF
>NA|NA|TRBV5-6|TRBJ1-2
TGTGCCAGCAGCTTGGCAGTGATCTATGGCTACACCTTC
CASSLAVIYGYTF
>NA|NA|TRBV11-2|TRBJ2-7
TGTGCCAGCAGGGAGTCTCTAGCGACGGGGTACGAGCAGTACTTC
CASRESLATGYEQYF
>once|TRBD1|TRBV6-1|TRBJ2-2
TGTGCCAGCAGTTCCCGGACAGGGGGCCCCGGGGAGCTGTTTTTT
CASSSRTGGPGELFF